The T cell receptor beta chain described here comes from a study of cytomegalovirus exposure and HLA in healthy donors. The table came from immunoSEQ multiplex PCR; TCRdb's copy has only in-frame clones and leaves some out. The data hold just under 75,000 clones, with 90% to 95% observed a single time. This CDR3 comprises 14 residues. J was trimmed by 2 bases and V by 3 bases; bases with no gene match: 3. Per germline, CDR1 SGHTA and CDR2 FQGNSA. The chain carries TRBV7-2 and TRBJ1-2, with 7 bases identical to TRBD1. This clonotype was obtained from a woman aged 18 to 35 in good health and CMV-seropositive. The material sequenced was PBMCs. The CDR3 loop reads CASSLKGANYGYTF. The DNA for the CDR3 is TGTGCCAGCAGCTTGAAGGGGGCAAACTATGGCTACACCTTC. Full variable domain (remainder filled in from reference TRBV7-2 and TRBJ1-2): GAGVSQSPSNKVTEKGKDVELRCDPISGHTALYWYRQSLGQGLEFLIYFQGNSAPDKSGLPSDRFSAERTGGSVSTLTIQRTQQEDSAVYLCASSLKGANYGYTFGSGTRLTVV.